This T cell receptor beta chain was found in a study of blood T cells in healthy people across ages (dated by TCRdb to the mid-2010s). The study in broad terms: In model experiments, roughly one uniquely barcoded TCR beta cDNA molecule per two T cells was captured by template switching. Age-related changes in TCR beta repertoire diversity were measured in the study by deep sequencing normalized with unique cDNA molecular identifiers. The donors were divided into four age groups: young (average roughly 17 years), middle-aged (about 39), aged (approximately 59) and long-lived (82). To avoid experimental bias, donors of different ages were randomly spread across the sequencing lanes. The study analyzed two additional independent replicas of 1 million unique cDNA reads from the same blood draw for two donors, one aged 18 to 30 and one aged 80 or older. Points the paper makes about the study in general: As age increased, observed TCR beta diversity per million T cells dropped in a roughly linear way, and a significant reduction was already evident by age 40. Observed TCR beta diversity correlated strongly with the percentage of naive T cells measured by flow cytometry. The long-lived group showed more naive CD4+ T cells, fewer expanded clones and increased TCR diversity than the aged group, suggesting age selection. Donor CMV infection status was unknown, potentially confounding age-related changes in expanded clonotypes. Estimates of total diversity based on one million sequenced T cells were regarded as lower bounds and as underestimates. Conclusive comparison of naive and antigen-experienced compartments was prevented by the profiling of bulk unsorted PBMCs.

The donors were about 40 Caucasian individuals from Russia, aged roughly 6 to 100 years, who were systemically healthy. Each donor gave ten milliliters of peripheral blood, drawn into EDTA-treated Vacutainer tubes. Ficoll-Paque density-gradient centrifugation was used to isolate PBMCs, with at least 6.5 million obtained per sample. Total RNA was extracted from PBMCs with Trizol reagent, with at least 6 micrograms obtained per sample. The percentages of naive CD45RAhigh/CD27high T cells were determined by flow cytometry on a PBMC aliquot from every donor. As to this clonotype: Its antigen has not been determined. It has no much larger one-base neighbor in the sample; base qualities were not kept.

Library preparation used 5' RACE. A second PCR of about 6 to 11 cycles was run with a J-beta primer mix and a sample-barcoded 5' primer. A unique molecular identifier was introduced onto each TCR beta cDNA molecule by a template-switch 5' adaptor carrying 12 random nucleotides. Each sample yielded at least 2.5 million CDR3-containing paired-end reads. First-strand cDNA was synthesized from all RNA with the Mint cDNA synthesis kit, primed by a TRBC-specific oligonucleotide. All cDNA was treated with uracil-DNA glycosylase and then went through a first 18-cycle PCR with the universal primers M1SS and BC2_uni_R. The authors' analysis ran thus. For normalization, 1 million high-quality reads, each with a distinct molecular identifier, were randomly selected from each sample. Reads with shared molecular identifiers were discarded instead of being binned into consensus sequences. MiTCR, set to a Q25 quality threshold and the strictest error-elimination algorithm, was used for CDR3 identification, clonotype clustering and error correction. Lower-bound total TCR beta diversity was estimated with a nonparametric unseen species model using Euler transformation. Starting from the raw public reads, TCRdb applied fastp trimming at Q25, assembled clones with MiXCR and retained in-frame beta chains. Rows with a matching CDR3 protein are joined into one entry that keeps the most common DNA and genes. TCRdb, not the authors, supplied the V and J calls. The sample table shows some 1.8 million distinct CDR3 sequences, and more than 35% are seen once. Together, the top ten hold roughly 24% of the sample.

Unmatched junction bases come to 8, with V trimmed by 5 bases and J by 4 bases. Measured from the cysteine to the phenylalanine, the CDR3 is 15 residues long. Only the CDR3 part of the read is kept: 45 bases, read in frame from the first base. The CDR1 and CDR2 encoded by the germline V gene (reference sequence) are LNHDA and SQIVND. This chain joins TRBV19 to TRBJ2-1; TRBD2 aligns with 7 central bases. The sample consisted of blood. The TCR was taken from a human donor in good health. The CDR3 in this case is CASSVAGVGYNEQFF. The nucleotide sequence is TGTGCCAGTAGTGTGGCGGGGGTTGGTTACAATGAGCAGTTCTTC.